A single sample is the source of the 30 T cell receptor beta chains below, sequenced in a study of blood T cells in healthy people across ages. Through a sample-barcoded 5' primer and a J-beta primer mix, a second PCR was run for roughly 7 to 11 cycles. TCRdb passed the 5' RACE reads through MiXCR, listing each CDR3 protein once. The data show some 1.5 million distinct CDR3 sequences, 28% seen once. The sequencing input was blood. The receptors come from a woman aged 25 to 39 in good health.

About this clonotype itself: At one end, the junction sequence differs from germline, possibly due to a read error. The gene calls are TRBV10-3 and TRBJ1-1; maybe TRBD1 (5 bases). The CDR3 length is 12 residues. Germline loops: CDR1 ENHRY, CDR2 SYGVKD. The CDR3 sequence: CATSVGDTEAFF. CDR3 in DNA: TGTGCCACCAGTGTGGGGGACACTGAAGCTTTCTTT.

This clonotype has a handful of counts. The chain carries TRBV28 and TRBJ1-2, with no clear D. The V end lost 6 bases, the J end lost 5 bases, and 16 bases lay between the germline ends. Germline V lookup: CDR1 MDHEN, CDR2 SYDVKM. The CDR3 length is 14 residues. The DNA for the CDR3 is TGTGCCAGCAGGACTGGAGGAGCCATTTATGGCTACACCTTC. The encoded protein is CASRTGGAIYGYTF.

In its sample, this clonotype was seen a few times. J is TRBJ2-7 and V is TRBV12-3 or TRBV12-4, with 8 bases that match TRBD2. J gave up 2 bases and V 9 bases, and 3 bases lay outside the gene matches. The CDR3 sequence is 12 residues long. Here the CDR3 DNA reads TGTGCCAGTCGGGAGGGCGCCTACGAGCAGTACTTC. It translates to CASREGAYEQYF.

This chain uses TRBV28 with TRBJ2-1; 8 bases agree with TRBD1. The CDR3 is 16 amino acids. V shed 6 bases and J 7 bases; nucleotides not matched to a gene: 14. From germline, CDR1 is MDHEN and CDR2 SYDVKM. The CDR3 spells CASSRHGTGDRNEQFF. The CDR3 DNA follows: TGTGCCAGCAGCCGTCACGGGACAGGTGATAGAAATGAGCAGTTCTTC.

Ten or more counts support this clonotype. CDR3 nucleotides: TGTGCCACCAGCAGAGATCGACGGGGGGACAACGAGCAGTACTTC. This gives the protein CATSRDRRGDNEQYF. The V gene is TRBV15, the J gene TRBJ2-7, with D tentatively TRBD2 (7 bases). V dropped 0 bases and J dropped 5 bases, with 14 bases sitting between them. Germline V gives CDR1 LNHNV, CDR2 YYDKDF (reference sequence). The CDR3 contains 15 residues.

The V and J genes are TRBV10-1 and TRBJ2-7; 8 bases agree with TRBD1. Trimming took 4 bases from V and 2 from J; bases not matched to a gene: 4. In germline, CDR1 is WNHNN, CDR2 SYGVQD (reference sequence). This CDR3 has 14 residues. The CDR3 reads CASSGGTGTYEQYF. The CDR3 DNA reads as TGCGCCAGCAGTGGGGGGACAGGAACCTACGAGCAGTACTTC.

This clonotype was counted a few times. An end of the junction differs from the germline gene, which may be a read error. This chain joins TRBV5-6 and TRBJ2-3; 7 nucleotides align to TRBD2. The CDR3 has 13 amino acids. The germline CDR1 and CDR2 sequences are SGHDT and YYEEEE. CDR3 amino acids: CASIPRGGDTRYF. CDR3 nucleotide sequence: TGTGCCAGCATCCCTCGGGGAGGGGATACGCGGTATTTT.

This chain joins TRBV30 and TRBJ2-7; D ambiguous. The CDR3 spans 15 residues. The germline V gene has CDR1 GTSNPN and CDR2 SVGIG (reference sequence). Trimming removed 1 base from V and 0 bases from J, with 13 bases in between. The CDR3, as DNA: TGTGCCTGGAGTGGACGGCCTAGGAGCTCCTACGAGCAGTACTTC. It is translated as CAWSGRPRSSYEQYF.

This clonotype was recorded many times. The gene calls are TRBV5-1 and TRBJ1-6, with D maybe TRBD1 (6 bases). Trimming left V 4 bases short and J 7 bases short, with 9 bases between. Looked up from germline, CDR1 is SGHRS and CDR2 is YFSETQ. The CDR3 is 13 amino acids. The CDR3 DNA reads as TGCGCCAGCAGCCGGGACACCAATTCACCCCTCCACTTT. Translation gives CASSRDTNSPLHF.

This clonotype was seen more than once but under ten times. The V and J genes are TRBV12-3 or TRBV12-4 and TRBJ1-2; 10 bases map to TRBD1. The CDR3 loop spans 15 amino acids. J was trimmed by 7 bases and V by 3 bases; bases with no gene match: 8. The CDR3 DNA follows: TGTGCCAGCAGTTTCCGGGACAGGGGTTTAGGTGGCTACACCTTC. It specifies CASSFRDRGLGGYTF.

This sequence joins TRBV19 and TRBJ2-7; 9 bases line up with TRBD2. The CDR3 spans 15 residues. Trimming cost V 1 base and J 1 base; bases outside gene matches: 2. Germline assignment: CDR1 LNHDA and CDR2 SQIVND (reference sequence). CDR3: CASSIASGDSYEQYF. CDR3 in DNA: TGTGCCAGTAGTATAGCTAGCGGGGATTCCTACGAGCAGTACTTC.

Written as DNA, the CDR3 is TGCAGTGCGAGACCGTCACTGAACACTGAAGCTTTCTTT. This translates into CSARPSLNTEAFF. The V and J genes are TRBV20-1 and TRBJ1-1; D not certain. V was cut by 6 bases and J by 0 bases, with 11 bases left in between. CDR1 DFQATT and CDR2 SNEGSKA come from the germline V gene (reference sequence). The CDR3 runs to 13 residues.

This clonotype was counted only a few times. J is TRBJ1-2 and V is TRBV3-1; a weak D match, TRBD1 (5 bases). The CDR3 has 14 residues. Trimming cost V 1 base and J 4 bases, with 10 bases left between them. CDR1 is LGHDT, CDR2 YNNKEL, per germline (reference sequence). CDR3 residues: CASSQGSGIYGYTF. The CDR3 DNA follows: TGTGCCAGCAGCCAAGGTTCAGGGATCTATGGCTACACCTTC.

The V call is TRBV4-1, the J call TRBJ1-1; no reliable D call. Germline V CDR1 and CDR2: MGHRA, YSYEKL. The CDR3 extends over 15 amino acids. Trimming cost V 4 bases and J 4 bases, with 16 bases left between them. The CDR3 loop is CASSLLYNEITEAFF. In DNA form, the CDR3 reads TGCGCCAGCAGCCTACTATACAACGAGATCACTGAAGCTTTCTTT.

This clonotype was seen more than once but under ten times. The chain couples TRBV6-6 to TRBJ2-4, with 8 nucleotides matching TRBD1. Trimming at V came to 4 bases and at J to 6 bases, leaving 11 bases not matched to a gene. CDR1 is MNHNY, CDR2 SVGAGI, per germline (reference sequence). The CDR3 spans 16 residues. CDR3 protein: CASSLDGRGLGNIQYF. CDR3 DNA sequence: TGTGCCAGCAGTTTGGATGGCAGGGGGCTAGGAAACATTCAGTACTTC.

In this sample, this clonotype turned up a few times. V is TRBV24-1 and J is TRBJ2-1; D may match TRBD1 or TRBD2 (5 bases each). V lost 5 bases and J lost 8, with 12 bases in between. The CDR3 contains 13 residues. Germline CDR1 is KGHDR and CDR2 is SFDVKD. CDR3 sequence reads: CATSGGQGYEQFF. CDR3 nucleotide sequence: TGTGCCACCAGTGGAGGGCAGGGATATGAGCAGTTCTTC.

The V and J genes are TRBV5-6 and TRBJ2-3; D call uncertain. Germline V gene data show CDR1 as SGHDT and CDR2 as YYEEEE. Trimming pared 3 bases from V and 0 bases from J, leaving 14 bases between. This CDR3 is 16 amino acids long. The CDR3 region is CASSWYGQLSTDTQYF. The CDR3 DNA follows: TGTGCCAGCAGCTGGTATGGGCAACTTAGCACAGATACGCAGTATTTT.

J is TRBJ2-3 and V is TRBV12-3 or TRBV12-4; 10 bases are a match to TRBD2. V lost 5 bases and J lost 5; bases outside the gene matches: 10. The CDR3 totals 16 residues. The CDR3 protein is CASSPHSGGAKDTQYF. The CDR3 DNA sequence: TGTGCCAGCAGTCCTCACAGCGGGGGGGCGAAAGATACGCAGTATTTT.

The chain joins TRBV2 to TRBJ2-1; 7 nucleotides agree with TRBD2. The CDR3 covers 15 residues. The trim removed 4 bases at V and 4 bases at J, leaving 7 bases unmatched. Germline CDR1 reads SNHLY; CDR2 reads FYNNEI. CDR3 DNA: TGTGCCAGCAGTGGGGCAGCGGGAAGGTACAATGAGCAGTTCTTC. Its translation: CASSGAAGRYNEQFF.

The rearrangement links TRBV5-6 to TRBJ2-3; perhaps TRBD2 as D (5 bases). Germline V gene data show CDR1 as SGHDT and CDR2 as YYEEEE. The CDR3 is made up of 12 amino acids. Trimming took 4 bases from V and 9 from J, leaving 12 bases between them. The CDR3 reads CASSRGSPTQYF. The CDR3 nucleotides read TGTGCCAGCAGCCGTGGGAGTCCCACGCAGTATTTT.

The sample holds a few counts of this clonotype. The CDR3 DNA reads as TGTGCCAGCAGTTTAGCCGACAGGGGATATGGCTACACCTTC. Protein: CASSLADRGYGYTF. This rearrangement joins TRBV12-3 or TRBV12-4 to TRBJ1-2; 8 nucleotides line up with TRBD1. J gave up 5 bases and V 0 bases, and 2 bases lay outside the gene matches. The CDR3 loop spans 14 amino acids.

This clonotype was counted a few times. This chain connects TRBV29-1 to TRBJ2-7; D possibly corresponds to TRBD2 (6 bases). The CDR3 totals 15 residues. Germline CDR1 is SQVTM and CDR2 is ANQGSEA. V was shortened by 5 bases and J by 7 bases, with 24 bases between the two germline ends. Here the CDR3 reads CSVPGDFRGDNEQYF. DNA for the CDR3: TGCAGCGTTCCCGGGGACTTCCGCGGCGACAATGAGCAGTACTTC.

The rearrangement joins TRBV7-2 to TRBJ1-2; no definite D call. The CDR3 spans 15 residues. V was trimmed by 3 bases and J by 2 bases, leaving 13 bases between them. CDR1 and CDR2 from the germline V gene are SGHTA and FQGNSA. In DNA form, the CDR3 reads TGTGCCAGCAGCTTCGCCGTACAAAGCAACTATGGCTACACCTTC. The encoded protein is CASSFAVQSNYGYTF.

This clonotype came up a few times. The rearrangement uses TRBV19 and TRBJ2-7; D perhaps matches TRBD2 (6 bases). Germline V lookup: CDR1 LNHDA, CDR2 SQIVND (reference sequence). With 8 bases removed from V and 5 bases from J, the gap between germline ends came to 19 bases. The CDR3 totals 14 residues. The CDR3: CASGGRASTHEQYF. CDR3 DNA: TGTGCCAGTGGGGGGAGAGCCTCAACACACGAGCAGTACTTC.

This clonotype was seen at least ten times. The chain employs TRBV20-1 and TRBJ2-7; D is unresolved. The V gene's germline CDR1 is DFQATT and CDR2 SNEGSKA (reference sequence). V was pared by 5 bases and J by 0 bases, with 14 bases between. This CDR3 comprises 14 residues. CDR3 bases: TGCAGTGCTCAGCCCCTGCCGAGCTCCTACGAGCAGTACTTC. Residues: CSAQPLPSSYEQYF.

The DNA of the CDR3 is TGTGCCAGCAGTGGCCCCAGATACGAGCAGTACTTC. It translates to CASSGPRYEQYF. The chain carries TRBV25-1 and TRBJ2-7, with D unresolved. Germline values: CDR1 MGHDK, CDR2 SYGVNS. The CDR3 extends over 12 amino acids. V was trimmed by 4 bases and J by 4 bases, leaving 8 bases between them.

A word on this clonotype: A junction end diverges from the germline sequence, so it may reflect a read error. The rearrangement links TRBV5-6 to TRBJ1-5, with D maybe TRBD1 (5 bases). This CDR3 has 16 residues. The germline V gene has CDR1 SGHDT and CDR2 YYEEEE. In DNA form, the CDR3 reads TGTGTCAGCAGCCACCTCCGCCGGGGCGTCAATCAGCCCCAGCATTTT. It translates to CVSSHLRRGVNQPQHF.

This clonotype was seen only a few times. The chain couples TRBV20-1 to TRBJ2-3; tentative D call: TRBD2 (6 bases). CDR3 length: 17 amino acids. Germline V gene sequence: CDR1 DFQATT, CDR2 SNEGSKA (reference sequence). V lost 0 bases, J lost 0 bases, and 16 bases lay in between. The CDR3 DNA sequence: TGCAGTGCTAGAGATTTTCAGAGCGGGTGGAGCACAGATACGCAGTATTTT. It specifies CSARDFQSGWSTDTQYF.

This clonotype has just a few counts. This chain joins TRBV25-1 and TRBJ1-4; 7 positions agree with TRBD1. Germline CDR1 is MGHDK and CDR2 is SYGVNS. The ends lost 8 bases at V and 7 bases at J; junction bases unmatched: 10. This CDR3 is built from 14 residues. The CDR3 spells CASARTGRSEKLFF. CDR3 coding DNA: TGTGCCAGCGCTAGGACAGGTCGAAGTGAAAAACTGTTTTTT.

This clonotype occurred many times. J is TRBJ2-5 and V is TRBV10-2; no definite D call. V shed 6 bases and J shed 3 bases, with 8 bases lying between them. The CDR3 totals 12 residues. Looked up from germline, CDR1 is WSHSY and CDR2 is SAAADI. CDR3 sequence (DNA): TGCGCCAGCAGGACTCAGGAAGAGACCCAGTACTTC. Its protein product is CASRTQEETQYF.